These 32 T cell receptor beta chains were all obtained from the same sample, sequenced in a study of blood T cell repertoires in COVID-19. The protocol was immunoSEQ multiplex PCR, while the TCRdb copy is restricted to in-frame clones and leaves out a portion. The sample lists roughly 250,000 clones; nearly 85% were seen once. The specimen was peripheral blood. The receptors originated from a human donor in a cohort sampled during active COVID-19.

Worth noting for this clone: Other DNA sequences in the sample encode the same CDR3. The rearrangement links TRBV20-1 to TRBJ2-7, with TRBD1 matching 8 bases. Looked up from germline, CDR1 is DFQATT and CDR2 is SNEGSKA (reference sequence). The V gene end was trimmed by 6 bases and the J gene end by 2 bases; junction bases not matched to a gene: 0. The CDR3 is 11 residues long. As DNA, the CDR3 is TGCAGTGCGACAGGGGCCTACGAGCAGTACTTC. Its translation is CSATGAYEQYF.

CDR3 coding DNA: TGTGCCATCAGCTTACAAGCGTCAGAGCAGTACTTC. This encodes CAISLQASEQYF. The chain is built from TRBV10-3 and TRBJ2-7; no firm D call. Trimming removed 6 bases at V and 7 bases at J, with 13 bases between. Germline V gene data show CDR1 as ENHRY and CDR2 as SYGVKD. This CDR3 region has 12 residues.

The chain is built from TRBV3-1 (or the pseudogene TRBV3-2) and TRBJ2-1; the D is unclear. V was clipped by 1 base and J by 12 bases, with 7 bases between them. The germline CDR1 and CDR2 sequences are LGHDT and YNNKEL (reference sequence). The CDR3 spans 11 residues. CDR3 sequence (DNA): TGTGCCAGCAGCCAAGGTCTAGGGCAGTTCTTC. Protein product: CASSQGLGQFF.

CDR3 sequence reads: CASKGTGGFGSPLHF. The CDR3 DNA is TGTGCCAGTAAAGGAACAGGGGGATTTGGTTCACCCCTCCACTTT. The rearrangement links TRBV19 to TRBJ1-6; 8 bases align to TRBD1. Unmatched junction bases numbered 11, after V lost 7 bases and J lost 9 bases. The CDR3 is 15 amino acids. Per germline, CDR1 LNHDA and CDR2 SQIVND (reference sequence).

V gene TRBV5-1 combines with J gene TRBJ2-2; D might be TRBD1 (5 bases). Trimming removed 0 bases at V and 0 bases at J, with 12 bases between. Germline V gene lookup returns CDR1 SGHRS and CDR2 YFSETQ. This CDR3 spans 17 amino acids. The CDR3 reads CASSLAPQGPNTGELFF. In nucleotides, the CDR3 is TGCGCCAGCAGCTTGGCTCCGCAGGGCCCGAACACCGGGGAGCTGTTTTTT.

The rearrangement uses TRBV11-2 and TRBJ1-1; tentative D call: TRBD1 (5 bases). Germline CDR1 and CDR2: SGHAT and FQNNGV. Trimming cost V 1 base and J 10 bases, with 25 bases left between them. The CDR3 length is 17 residues. CDR3: CASSLVSGRGPEIVAFF. CDR3 in DNA: TGTGCCAGCAGCTTAGTATCCGGAAGGGGCCCGGAGATAGTAGCTTTCTTT.

The J gene is TRBJ1-1, the V gene TRBV18; D is perhaps TRBD1 (6 bases). The CDR3 totals 15 residues. Germline values: CDR1 KGHSH, CDR2 LQKENI. V shed 6 bases and J shed 0 bases, with 14 bases lying between them. The CDR3 DNA reads TGTGCCAGCTCGGCTAATGACAGGATGAACACTGAAGCTTTCTTT. Its protein product is CASSANDRMNTEAFF.

The gene calls are TRBV4-2 and TRBJ1-6; 8 bases are a match to TRBD1. V lost 8 bases, J lost 1 base, and 10 bases stayed unmatched. CDR1 is LGHNA and CDR2 is YNFKEQ in the germline V gene. The CDR3 consists of 17 residues. CDR3 in amino acids: CASRPGTGGSYNSPLHF. The CDR3 DNA sequence: TGTGCCAGCCGTCCCGGGACAGGAGGTTCCTATAATTCACCCCTCCACTTT.

Concerning this clone: The same CDR3 can be traced to other DNA sequences in this sample. This rearrangement joins TRBV2 to TRBJ2-7, with a weak D call TRBD1 (6 bases). V was trimmed by 6 bases and J by 0 bases, leaving 12 bases between them. Germline V gives CDR1 SNHLY, CDR2 FYNNEI. This CDR3 region has 14 residues. The CDR3 sequence: CASRNRDSSYEQYF. CDR3 nucleotides: TGTGCCAGCAGAAACAGGGATTCCTCCTACGAGCAGTACTTC.

The chain is built from TRBV2 and TRBJ1-5; TRBD1 matches at 8 bases. With V trimmed by 5 bases and J by 5 bases, 5 bases remained unmatched. The CDR3 runs to 14 residues. CDR1 is SNHLY and CDR2 is FYNNEI in the germline V gene. The CDR3 reads CASSLDRADQPQHF. For the CDR3, the DNA is TGTGCCAGCAGTCTGGACAGGGCCGATCAGCCCCAGCATTTT. The complete variable domain, with remaining parts taken from reference TRBV2 and TRBJ1-5, reads EPEVTQTPSHQVTQMGQEVILRCVPISNHLYFYWYRQILGQKVEFLVSFYNNEISEKSEIFDDQFSVERPDGSNFTLKIRSTKLEDSAMYFCASSLDRADQPQHFGDGTRLSIL.

The chain recombines TRBV2 with TRBJ1-1; 8 nucleotides match TRBD1. The V gene end was trimmed by 7 bases and the J gene end by 3 bases; junction bases not matched to a gene: 7. The V gene's germline CDR1 is SNHLY and CDR2 FYNNEI. The CDR3 loop spans 14 amino acids. For the CDR3, the DNA is TGTGCCAGCATTGGACAGGGAAGGTACACTGAAGCTTTCTTT. Its protein product is CASIGQGRYTEAFF.

The chain links TRBV12-5 to TRBJ1-3; unclear D gene. Per germline, CDR1 LGHNT and CDR2 FRNRAP. The CDR3 has 15 amino acids. V lost 2 bases, J lost 0 bases, and 8 bases lay in between. CDR3 DNA: TGTGCTAGTGGTTTGCTCCTAAGCTCTGGAAACACCATATATTTT. This gives the protein CASGLLLSSGNTIYF.

A few counts support this clone. The chain links TRBV10-3 to TRBJ2-5; TRBD1 agrees at 12 bases. V was pared by 5 bases and J by 5 bases, with 3 bases of the junction left unmatched. The CDR3 runs 14 residues. The germline V gene encodes CDR1 ENHRY and CDR2 SYGVKD. This CDR3 is CAISSGTGGETQYF. The CDR3, as DNA: TGTGCCATCAGTTCCGGGACAGGGGGCGAGACCCAGTACTTC.

This clone has just one count. The CDR3 bases are TGCGCCAGCAGTGAAAGGGACAACACCTACGAGCAGTACTTC. Encoded protein: CASSERDNTYEQYF. The rearrangement links TRBV4-1 to TRBJ2-7; possibly TRBD1 for D (6 bases). The CDR3 covers 14 residues. Germline CDR1 and CDR2: MGHRA and YSYEKL. The germline V and J ends were trimmed by 6 bases and 2 bases, with 14 bases remaining between them.

J is TRBJ2-1 and V is TRBV28, with 8 bases fitting TRBD2. The V gene's germline CDR1 is MDHEN and CDR2 SYDVKM. Trimming at V came to 8 bases and at J to 7 bases, leaving 10 bases not matched to a gene. The CDR3 has 14 residues. The CDR3 here is CASAPAGAMNEQFF. The CDR3 DNA reads TGTGCCAGCGCCCCAGCGGGAGCAATGAATGAGCAGTTCTTC.

With respect to this clone: Other DNA sequences from this sample encode an identical CDR3 as well. The chain links TRBV5-4 to TRBJ1-2; a possible D gene is TRBD1 (5 bases). The CDR3 runs to 14 residues. The germline V and J ends were trimmed by 0 bases and 2 bases, with 8 bases remaining between them. From germline, CDR1 is SGHNT and CDR2 YYREEE (reference sequence). The CDR3 spells CASSLGRGNYGYTF. In nucleotides, the CDR3 is TGTGCCAGCAGCTTGGGGCGGGGGAACTATGGCTACACCTTC.

The genes are TRBV2 and TRBJ1-3; the D gene is possibly TRBD1 (6 bases). The CDR3 loop spans 15 amino acids. Trimming left V 6 bases short and J 0 bases short, with 12 bases between. Per germline, CDR1 SNHLY and CDR2 FYNNEI. This chain's CDR3 is CASRYRASSGNTIYF. The CDR3, as DNA: TGTGCCAGCAGGTACAGGGCCTCCTCTGGAAACACCATATATTTT.

The chain combines TRBV11-3 with TRBJ2-1, with TRBD1 matching 7 bases. The CDR3 spans 15 residues. V lost 1 base, J lost 7 bases, and 7 bases stayed unmatched. Per the germline V gene, CDR1 is SGHNT and CDR2 is YENEEA. This CDR3 reads CASSLGQGQMNEQFF. CDR3 bases: TGTGCCAGCAGCTTAGGACAGGGTCAAATGAATGAGCAGTTCTTC.

The chain carries TRBV3-1 (or the pseudogene TRBV3-2) and TRBJ1-2; D remains ambiguous. V gave up 2 bases and J gave up 0 bases, with 13 bases separating them. Germline V lookup: CDR1 LGHDT, CDR2 YNNKEL (reference sequence). The CDR3 is 16 amino acids. CDR3 nucleotide sequence: TGTGCCAGCAGCCAAAGGCGGAATTACGCTAACTATGGCTACACCTTC. Its protein product is CASSQRRNYANYGYTF.

The gene calls are TRBV5-1 and TRBJ2-2; 7 positions agree with TRBD1. There are 15 residues in the CDR3. Germline CDR1 is SGHRS and CDR2 is YFSETQ. V shed 7 bases and J 3 bases; nucleotides not matched to a gene: 9. For the CDR3, the DNA is TGCGCCAGCCGAGACGTACAGGGGTACACCGGGGAGCTGTTTTTT. Amino acids: CASRDVQGYTGELFF.

V and J are TRBV10-3 and TRBJ2-5; D gene unclear. This CDR3 region has 14 residues. V lost 0 bases and J lost 7, with 12 bases in between. Per germline, CDR1 ENHRY and CDR2 SYGVKD. CDR3 coding DNA: TGTGCCATCAGTGAGTCGGCAGCCGCAGGGACCCAGTACTTC. Amino acids: CAISESAAAGTQYF.

The V gene is TRBV18, the J gene TRBJ2-2, with D possibly matching TRBD2 (6 bases). The germline V gene encodes CDR1 KGHSH and CDR2 LQKENI. This CDR3 contains 15 residues. Trimming removed 2 bases at V and 6 bases at J, with 13 bases between. CDR3 DNA sequence: TGTGCCAGCTCACCATCGACGGAGGGGTCCGGGGAGCTGTTTTTT. This gives the protein CASSPSTEGSGELFF.

The chain combines TRBV6-5 with TRBJ1-3; TRBD1 matches at 7 bases. The CDR3 sequence is 15 residues long. V dropped 6 bases and J dropped 4; count of bases not matched to a gene: 9. Per the germline V gene, CDR1 is MNHEY and CDR2 is SVGAGI. The CDR3 loop reads CASSLTGTVGNTIYF. The CDR3, as DNA: TGTGCCAGCAGCCTTACCGGGACAGTCGGAAACACCATATATTTT.

This chain connects TRBV9 to TRBJ2-1, with TRBD2 identical over 8 bases. CDR3 size: 15 residues. The V gene end was trimmed by 4 bases and the J gene end by 5 bases; junction bases not matched to a gene: 8. Germline CDR1 and CDR2: SGDLS and YYNGEE. For the CDR3, the DNA is TGTGCCAGCAGCTCGAGCGGGAGATCTGACAATGAGCAGTTCTTC. It encodes CASSSSGRSDNEQFF.

The chain is built from TRBV5-4 and TRBJ1-5, with a possible D match to TRBD1 (5 bases). The germline CDR1 and CDR2 sequences are SGHNT and YYREEE (reference sequence). The V end was cut by 0 bases, the J end by 5 bases, with 9 bases between. The CDR3 covers 14 residues. CDR3 residues: CASSLGKGDQPQHF. CDR3 nucleotide sequence: TGTGCCAGCAGCTTGGGAAAAGGGGATCAGCCCCAGCATTTT. The full variable domain, with the rest looked up from reference TRBV5-4 and TRBJ1-5, is ETGVTQSPTHLIKTRGQQVTLRCSSQSGHNTVSWYQQALGQGPQFIFQYYREEENGRGNFPPRFSGLQFPNYSSELNVNALELDDSALYLCASSLGKGDQPQHFGDGTRLSIL.

This clone was recorded once. The chain recombines TRBV6-2 or TRBV6-3 with TRBJ2-1, with 10 nucleotides matching TRBD2. Germline CDR1 reads MNHEY; CDR2 reads SVGEGT. V lost 6 bases, J lost 8 bases, and 7 bases stayed unmatched. This CDR3 has 14 residues. In DNA, the CDR3 is TGTGCCAGCAGGTACAGCGGGAGGGGCTATGAGCAGTTCTTC. Protein product: CASRYSGRGYEQFF.

The V and J genes are TRBV7-3 and TRBJ1-2; D possibly corresponds to TRBD1 (6 bases). Trimming pared 5 bases from V and 0 bases from J, leaving 10 bases between. Looked up from germline, CDR1 is SGHTA and CDR2 is FQGTGA. The CDR3 totals 14 residues. The CDR3: CASSTGQTNYGYTF. The CDR3 bases are TGTGCCAGCAGCACAGGACAGACTAACTATGGCTACACCTTC.

This rearrangement joins TRBV7-9 to TRBJ2-7; D call uncertain. Trimming stripped 5 bases from V and 5 bases from J, with 19 bases between. This CDR3 spans 15 amino acids. CDR1 is SEHNR and CDR2 is FQNEAQ in the germline V gene (reference sequence). The CDR3 DNA sequence: TGTGCCAGCAGCCCAAGTGGCTCATCGTGGCACGAGCAGTACTTC. Residues: CASSPSGSSWHEQYF.

V gene TRBV13 combines with J gene TRBJ1-6, with 9 bases lining up with TRBD1. Trimming cost V 0 bases and J 9 bases; bases outside gene matches: 3. This CDR3 contains 15 residues. In germline, CDR1 is PRHDT, CDR2 FYEKMQ (reference sequence). In nucleotides, the CDR3 is TGTGCCAGCAGCTTAGGCCGGGACAGGGTTTCACCCCTCCACTTT. Its protein is CASSLGRDRVSPLHF.

The gene calls are TRBV7-3 and TRBJ1-1; D possibly corresponds to TRBD1 (6 bases). Germline-derived CDR1 and CDR2 are SGHTA and FQGTGA. Trimming shortened V by 3 bases and J by 7 bases, and 12 bases separated the two germline ends. This CDR3 contains 13 residues. The CDR3 loop reads CASSLDGQNEAFF. CDR3 nucleotide sequence: TGTGCCAGCAGCTTGGACGGACAGAATGAAGCTTTCTTT.

This sequence joins TRBV2 and TRBJ1-1; unclear D gene. Trimming removed 3 bases from V and 1 base from J, with 9 bases in between. CDR3 size: 14 residues. Germline V CDR1 and CDR2: SNHLY, FYNNEI. CDR3 sequence: CASSDSYPNTEAFF. CDR3 sequence (DNA): TGTGCCAGCAGTGATAGCTACCCGAACACTGAAGCTTTCTTT.

The chain recombines TRBV5-6 with TRBJ2-3; possibly TRBD2 for D (5 bases). The CDR3 totals 15 residues. From germline, CDR1 is SGHDT and CDR2 YYEEEE. V lost 4 bases to trimming and J lost 1 base, with 13 bases between them. CDR3 DNA sequence: TGTGCCAGCAGCCCCCTGGAGGCGCGCACAGATACGCAGTATTTT. Residues: CASSPLEARTDTQYF. Variable domain in full (rest from reference TRBV5-6 and TRBJ2-3): DAGVTQSPTHLIKTRGQQVTLRCSPKSGHDTVSWYQQALGQGPQFIFQYYEEEERQRGNFPDRFSGHQFPNYSSELNVNALLLGDSALYLCASSPLEARTDTQYFGPGTRLTVL.